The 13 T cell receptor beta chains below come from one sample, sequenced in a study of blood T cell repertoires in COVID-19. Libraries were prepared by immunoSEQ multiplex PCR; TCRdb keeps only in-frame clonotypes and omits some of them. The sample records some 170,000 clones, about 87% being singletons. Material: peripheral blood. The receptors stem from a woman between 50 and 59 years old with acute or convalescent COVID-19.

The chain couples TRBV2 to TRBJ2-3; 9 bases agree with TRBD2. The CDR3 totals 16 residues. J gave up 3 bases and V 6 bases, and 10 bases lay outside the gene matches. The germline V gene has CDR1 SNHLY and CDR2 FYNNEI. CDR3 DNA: TGTGCCAGCAGCTGGGCTAGCGGGATCTCTACAGATACGCAGTATTTT. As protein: CASSWASGISTDTQYF.

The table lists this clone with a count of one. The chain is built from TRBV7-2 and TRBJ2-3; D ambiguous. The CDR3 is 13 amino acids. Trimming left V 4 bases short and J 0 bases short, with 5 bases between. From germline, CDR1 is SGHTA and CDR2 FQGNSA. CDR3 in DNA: TGTGCCAGCAGCTCCTATAGCACAGATACGCAGTATTTT. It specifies CASSSYSTDTQYF.

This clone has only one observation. The CDR3 loop reads CASRTGSHLGAFF. CDR3 nucleotide sequence: TGTGCCAGCAGGACAGGGTCCCATCTTGGGGCTTTCTTT. The chain couples TRBV12-3 or TRBV12-4 to TRBJ1-1, with 7 nucleotides matching TRBD1. V shed 6 bases and J 11 bases; nucleotides not matched to a gene: 12. The length of the CDR3 is 13 residues.

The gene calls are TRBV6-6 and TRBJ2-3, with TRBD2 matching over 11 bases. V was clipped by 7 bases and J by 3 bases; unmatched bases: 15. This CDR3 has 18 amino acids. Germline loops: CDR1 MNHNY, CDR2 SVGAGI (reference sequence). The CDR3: CASNRGTKGTSGTDTQYF. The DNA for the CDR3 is TGTGCCAGCAATCGTGGAACCAAAGGGACTAGCGGAACAGATACGCAGTATTTT.

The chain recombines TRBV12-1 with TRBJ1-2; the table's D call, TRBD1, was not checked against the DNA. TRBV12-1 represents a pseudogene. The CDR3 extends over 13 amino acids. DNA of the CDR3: TGTGCCAGCAGCCCGCGACAGGGATTTGGCTACACCTTC. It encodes CASSPRQGFGYTF.

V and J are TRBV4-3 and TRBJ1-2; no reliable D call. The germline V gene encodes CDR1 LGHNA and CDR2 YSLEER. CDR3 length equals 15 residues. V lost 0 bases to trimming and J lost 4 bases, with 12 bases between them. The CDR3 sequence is CASSQDSDNTYGYTF. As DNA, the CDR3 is TGCGCCAGCAGCCAAGATAGTGACAACACCTATGGCTACACCTTC.

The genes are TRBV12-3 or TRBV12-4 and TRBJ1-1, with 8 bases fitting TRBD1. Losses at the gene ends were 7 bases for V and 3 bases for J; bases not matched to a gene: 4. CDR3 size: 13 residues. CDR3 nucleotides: TGTGCCAGCACCGTGGGACAGGACACTGAAGCTTTCTTT. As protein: CASTVGQDTEAFF.

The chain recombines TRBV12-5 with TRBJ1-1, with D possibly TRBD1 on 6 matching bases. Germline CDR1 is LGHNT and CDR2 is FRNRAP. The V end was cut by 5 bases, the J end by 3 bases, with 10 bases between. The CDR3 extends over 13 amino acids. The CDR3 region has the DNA TGTGCTAGTGGTCATGGACAGTACACTGAAGCTTTCTTT. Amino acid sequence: CASGHGQYTEAFF.

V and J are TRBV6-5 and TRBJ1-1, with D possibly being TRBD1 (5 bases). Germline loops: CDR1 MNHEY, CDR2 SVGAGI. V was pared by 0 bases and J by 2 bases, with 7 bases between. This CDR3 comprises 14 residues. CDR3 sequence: CASSYSDINTEAFF. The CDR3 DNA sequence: TGTGCCAGCAGTTACTCGGACATAAACACTGAAGCTTTCTTT.

In nucleotides, the CDR3 is TGTGCCAGCAGTGTAGGGACATTTGGTGGAGCTTTCTTT. Its translation is CASSVGTFGGAFF. This chain joins TRBV25-1 and TRBJ1-1; possible D gene TRBD1, 6 bases. CDR3 size: 13 residues. Germline values: CDR1 MGHDK, CDR2 SYGVNS. The germline V and J ends were trimmed by 4 bases and 10 bases, with 16 bases remaining between them.

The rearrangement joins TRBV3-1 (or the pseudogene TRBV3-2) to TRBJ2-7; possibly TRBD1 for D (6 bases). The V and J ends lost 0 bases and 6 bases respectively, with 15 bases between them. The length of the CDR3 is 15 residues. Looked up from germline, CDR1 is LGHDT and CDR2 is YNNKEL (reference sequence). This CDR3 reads CASSQDNRDGREQYF. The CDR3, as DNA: TGTGCCAGCAGCCAAGATAACAGGGACGGCCGCGAGCAGTACTTC.

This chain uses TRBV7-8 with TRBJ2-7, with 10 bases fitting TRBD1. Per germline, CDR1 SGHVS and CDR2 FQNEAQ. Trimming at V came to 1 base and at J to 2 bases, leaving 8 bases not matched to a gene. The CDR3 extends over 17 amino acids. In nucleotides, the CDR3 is TGTGCCAGCAGCTTAGGAATCGCCGGGACAGGGGCCTACGAGCAGTACTTC. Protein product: CASSLGIAGTGAYEQYF.

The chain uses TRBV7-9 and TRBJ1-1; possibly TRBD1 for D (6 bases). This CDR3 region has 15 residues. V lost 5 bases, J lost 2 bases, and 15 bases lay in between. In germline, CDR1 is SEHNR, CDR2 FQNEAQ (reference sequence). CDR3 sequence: CASSPGTGINTEAFF. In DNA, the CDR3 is TGTGCCAGCAGCCCAGGAACAGGGATCAACACTGAAGCTTTCTTT.